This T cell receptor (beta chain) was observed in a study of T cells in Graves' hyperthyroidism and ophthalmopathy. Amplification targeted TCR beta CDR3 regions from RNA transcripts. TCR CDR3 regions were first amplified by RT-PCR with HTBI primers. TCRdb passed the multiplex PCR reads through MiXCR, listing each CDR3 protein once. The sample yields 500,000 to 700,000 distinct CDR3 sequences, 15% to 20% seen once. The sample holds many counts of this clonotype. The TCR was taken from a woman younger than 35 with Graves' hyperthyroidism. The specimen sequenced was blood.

CDR3 bases: TGCAGTGCGAAGGGCGCGGGACAATCGGTTTACGAGCAGTACTTC. Translating it yields CSAKGAGQSVYEQYF. The chain recombines TRBV20-1 with TRBJ2-7; perhaps D is TRBD1 or TRBD2 (6 bases each). The germline V gene encodes CDR1 DFQATT and CDR2 SNEGSKA (reference sequence). The CDR3 extends over 15 amino acids. The ends were cut back, 6 bases at V and 4 bases at J, with 22 bases in the middle.